This T cell receptor beta chain was captured by sequencing in a study of cytomegalovirus exposure and HLA in healthy donors. General observations from the study: Prior analysis indicated that the majority of TCR beta V segments exhibited productivity approximately 87% or approximately 30% of the time. Indistinguishable V segments such as TRBV6-2 and TRBV6-3 were excluded.

The PCR had 60 Vbeta and 13 Jbeta primers. Assay: immunoSEQ multiplex PCR; the TCRdb copy retains only in-frame clones and omits some. Here the sample spans some 150,000 clones, around 90% being singletons. Remarks on this clone: Its cognate antigen is unknown.

Germline assignment: CDR1 GTSNPN and CDR2 SVGIG (reference sequence). This CDR3 is built from 12 residues. V was pared by 2 bases and J by 3 bases, with 8 bases between. The chain has TRBV30 and TRBJ2-7; D uncertain. The sequence was collected from a woman younger than 45 in good health and CMV-seronegative. The sequenced sample was PBMCs. The CDR3 DNA reads as TGTGCCTGGAGTAGAGAGGACTACGAGCAGTACTTC. It specifies CAWSREDYEQYF.